The 29 T cell receptor beta chains below all came from one sample that was sequenced in a study of PD-1 blockade in classical Hodgkin lymphoma. Some clones are missing from TCRdb's copy, which holds only in-frame ones; the method was immunoSEQ multiplex PCR. The sample has tens of thousands of clones, 70% seen once. Every patient had relapsed following autologous stem cell transplantation, and cohorts differed in brentuximab vedotin exposure. Sequences were derived from peripheral blood mononuclear cells (PBMCs), sampled before the second cycle of nivolumab. These receptors all come from a human donor with classical Hodgkin lymphoma.

The genes are TRBV19 and TRBJ2-2, with D possibly TRBD1 on 6 matching bases. Germline values: CDR1 LNHDA, CDR2 SQIVND (reference sequence). Trimming took off 3 bases at V and 5 bases at J, with 16 bases between the two ends. This CDR3 spans 16 amino acids. The DNA for the CDR3 is TGTGCCAGTAGTATGTGGCAGGGGATGGGGACCGGGGAGCTGTTTTTT. This gives the protein CASSMWQGMGTGELFF.

This clone has only one observation. The chain recombines TRBV10-3 with TRBJ1-5; D call uncertain. V lost 5 bases and J lost 3, with 11 bases in between. Germline-derived CDR1 and CDR2 are ENHRY and SYGVKD. This CDR3 is 14 amino acids long. In DNA form, the CDR3 reads TGTGCCATCAGTTCGGATAGCTACAATCAGCCCCAGCATTTT. Protein product: CAISSDSYNQPQHF.

CDR3: CASSLLGTGLYNEQFF. DNA for the CDR3: TGTGCCAGCAGCTTACTCGGGACAGGGTTATACAATGAGCAGTTCTTC. The chain joins TRBV11-2 to TRBJ2-1, with 9 bases that match TRBD1. The CDR3 has 16 amino acids. Germline CDR1 is SGHAT and CDR2 is FQNNGV. J lost 4 bases, V lost 2 bases, and 6 bases had no gene match.

This clone appeared once. This chain connects TRBV5-1 to TRBJ2-3; D is possibly TRBD2 (5 bases). There are 15 residues in the CDR3. Germline assignment: CDR1 SGHRS and CDR2 YFSETQ. V was shortened by 2 bases and J by 0 bases, with 10 bases between the two germline ends. CDR3: CASSFRRTSTDTQYF. The CDR3 bases are TGCGCCAGCAGCTTTCGACGGACTAGCACAGATACGCAGTATTTT. Supplemented by reference TRBV5-1 and TRBJ2-3, the full variable domain reads KAGVTQTPRYLIKTRGQQVTLSCSPISGHRSVSWYQQTPGQGLQFLFEYFSETQRNKGNFPGRFSGRQFSNSRSEMNVSTLELGDSALYLCASSFRRTSTDTQYFGPGTRLTVL.

This clone was seen a handful of times. This chain connects TRBV7-2 to TRBJ2-6; D gene uncertain. The CDR3 length is 18 residues. The germline V and J ends were trimmed by 5 bases and 0 bases, with 17 bases remaining between them. Germline loops: CDR1 SGHTA, CDR2 FQGNSA. This CDR3 reads CASSPRRFKNSGANVLTF. CDR3 coding DNA: TGTGCCAGCAGCCCCAGACGCTTCAAGAACTCTGGGGCCAACGTCCTGACTTTC.

This sequence joins TRBV9 and TRBJ1-6; 8 bases align to TRBD1. Germline loops: CDR1 SGDLS, CDR2 YYNGEE. V dropped 0 bases and J dropped 6; count of bases not matched to a gene: 5. The CDR3 covers 16 residues. The CDR3 is CASSVDPDRGNSPLHF. Here the CDR3 DNA reads TGTGCCAGCAGCGTAGACCCAGACAGGGGTAATTCACCCCTCCACTTT.

This rearrangement joins TRBV9 to TRBJ2-4; no definite D call. The germline V gene has CDR1 SGDLS and CDR2 YYNGEE. The CDR3 extends over 13 amino acids. Trimming shortened V by 0 bases and J by 8 bases, and 9 bases separated the two germline ends. The CDR3 DNA reads TGTGCCAGCAGCGTAGATGGCCGGGACATTCAGTACTTC. It is translated as CASSVDGRDIQYF.

This chain connects TRBV7-9 to TRBJ1-4; a possible D gene is TRBD1 (6 bases). CDR1 is SEHNR, CDR2 FQNEAQ, per germline (reference sequence). The CDR3 length is 15 residues. V lost 5 bases and J 2 bases, leaving 12 bases between the germline ends. In nucleotides, the CDR3 is TGTGCCAGCAGCAGTACAGGGCTCACTAATGAAAAACTGTTTTTT. Amino acids: CASSSTGLTNEKLFF.

The chain joins TRBV5-5 to TRBJ2-5; D unresolved. This CDR3 has 14 residues. Germline V lookup: CDR1 SGHKS, CDR2 YYEKEE (reference sequence). Trimming removed 2 bases from V and 5 bases from J, with 13 bases in between. The CDR3 loop reads CASSFSNTAETQYF. CDR3 sequence (DNA): TGTGCCAGCAGCTTTTCGAACACCGCCGAGACCCAGTACTTC.

The rearrangement links TRBV28 to TRBJ1-5; D unclear. CDR3 length: 19 residues. V lost 3 bases to trimming and J lost 0 bases, with 21 bases between them. The germline CDR1 and CDR2 sequences are MDHEN and SYDVKM. The CDR3 DNA follows: TGTGCCAGCAGTTTGATGGGAGAGTCACTTCTTTATAGCAATCAGCCCCAGCATTTT. It encodes CASSLMGESLLYSNQPQHF.

The chain recombines TRBV25-1 with TRBJ1-2, with a possible D match to TRBD1 (5 bases). There are 14 residues in the CDR3. Per the germline V gene, CDR1 is MGHDK and CDR2 is SYGVNS. V lost 4 bases to trimming and J lost 3 bases, with 12 bases between them. CDR3 sequence (DNA): TGTGCCAGCAGTGGGGGGGTCGGGTACTATGGCTACACCTTC. Amino acids: CASSGGVGYYGYTF.

The V call is TRBV10-3, the J call TRBJ1-2; a possible D gene is TRBD1 (6 bases). The CDR3 spans 12 residues. V lost 2 bases and J lost 12, with 13 bases in between. Germline CDR1 reads ENHRY; CDR2 reads SYGVKD. The CDR3 sequence is CAISELNRENTF. CDR3 in DNA: TGTGCCATCAGTGAGCTCAACAGGGAGAACACCTTC.

The rearrangement joins TRBV7-8 to TRBJ1-3; no clear D gene. The germline V gene has CDR1 SGHVS and CDR2 FQNEAQ. The CDR3 covers 16 residues. Deletions cut 4 bases from V and 2 bases from J, with 15 bases between. This CDR3 reads CASSSGAGHPGNTIYF. The CDR3 coding sequence is TGTGCCAGCAGCTCGGGAGCCGGGCACCCTGGAAACACCATATATTTT.

This chain uses TRBV5-4 with TRBJ1-3; D perhaps matches TRBD1 (6 bases). Trimming left V 3 bases short and J 0 bases short, with 10 bases between. From germline, CDR1 is SGHNT and CDR2 YYREEE (reference sequence). The length of the CDR3 is 15 residues. In DNA form, the CDR3 reads TGTGCCAGCAGCTACACAGGGCGCTCTGGAAACACCATATATTTT. It specifies CASSYTGRSGNTIYF.

The V and J genes are TRBV30 and TRBJ1-5; possibly TRBD1 for D (6 bases). V lost 4 bases and J lost 5, with 15 bases in between. The CDR3 covers 14 residues. In germline, CDR1 is GTSNPN, CDR2 SVGIG (reference sequence). Written as DNA, the CDR3 is TGTGCCTGGACCCCTCGAGGGGGGCATCAGCCCCAGCATTTT. This encodes CAWTPRGGHQPQHF.

V and J are TRBV28 and TRBJ2-3; D remains ambiguous. From germline, CDR1 is MDHEN and CDR2 SYDVKM. The V end was cut by 10 bases, the J end by 6 bases, with 8 bases between. This CDR3 is 10 amino acids long. The CDR3 DNA follows: TGTGCCATCATCGGGGATACGCAGTATTTT. Translation: CAIIGDTQYF.

V usage is TRBV19 and J usage is TRBJ2-3; a possible D gene is TRBD2 (5 bases). Germline-derived CDR1 and CDR2 are LNHDA and SQIVND (reference sequence). Trimming took off 5 bases at V and 1 base at J, with 16 bases between the two ends. This CDR3 has 16 residues. The CDR3 DNA sequence: TGTGCCAGTAGTGCGAGTGGTAGCGCGGGCACAGATACGCAGTATTTT. Protein product: CASSASGSAGTDTQYF.

CDR3 sequence (DNA): TGTGCCAGCAGCGTAGGACAGGCCAGCTACACAGATACGCAGTATTTT. Amino acids: CASSVGQASYTDTQYF. V usage is TRBV9 and J usage is TRBJ2-3; a possible D gene is TRBD1 (6 bases). The germline V gene encodes CDR1 SGDLS and CDR2 YYNGEE. This CDR3 spans 16 amino acids. V lost 0 bases and J 2 bases, leaving 13 bases between the germline ends.

V usage is TRBV20-1 and J usage is TRBJ2-1, with TRBD1 as a possible D gene (6 bases). From germline, CDR1 is DFQATT and CDR2 SNEGSKA (reference sequence). V gave up 6 bases and J gave up 16 bases, with 19 bases separating them. The CDR3 is made up of 11 amino acids. The CDR3 DNA sequence: TGCAGTGCCCAGGGGAGACTAAGTTTATTCTTC. This translates into CSAQGRLSLFF.

The chain joins TRBV28 to TRBJ1-2; D may be TRBD1 (6 bases). V was shortened by 10 bases and J by 4 bases, with 16 bases between the two germline ends. The CDR3 totals 13 residues. Germline lookup yields CDR1 MDHEN and CDR2 SYDVKM. CDR3: CATRGEPVYGYTF. Written as DNA, the CDR3 is TGTGCCACCAGGGGTGAACCGGTCTATGGCTACACCTTC.

V usage is TRBV18 and J usage is TRBJ2-1, with D unclear. The CDR3 runs to 13 residues. Germline CDR1 is KGHSH and CDR2 is LQKENI. V shed 2 bases and J shed 5 bases, with 7 bases lying between them. CDR3 sequence: CASSPRTNNEQFF. CDR3 DNA sequence: TGTGCCAGCTCACCAAGGACCAACAATGAGCAGTTCTTC.

The chain couples TRBV2 to TRBJ1-4; D remains unclear. Germline CDR1 and CDR2: SNHLY and FYNNEI. The CDR3 runs to 14 residues. The V end lost 7 bases, the J end lost 8 bases, and 17 bases lay between the germline ends. The DNA of the CDR3 is TGTGCCAGCATCGGAGCAAGGACGGAGGAAAAACTGTTTTTT. The encoded protein is CASIGARTEEKLFF.

In nucleotides, the CDR3 is TGTGCCATCAGTGAGACGACAGGGGACTCTGGAAACACCATATATTTT. Protein sequence: CAISETTGDSGNTIYF. This sequence joins TRBV10-3 and TRBJ1-3, with 8 positions matching TRBD1. The germline gives CDR1 ENHRY, CDR2 SYGVKD. Trimming removed 2 bases from V and 0 bases from J; junction bases left unmatched: 3. The CDR3 covers 16 residues.

This chain links TRBV7-2 with TRBJ2-7; D gene uncertain. The V end was cut by 1 base, the J end by 2 bases, with 12 bases between. Germline values: CDR1 SGHTA, CDR2 FQGNSA. The CDR3 has 15 residues. The CDR3 protein is CASSLVVTRPYEQYV. CDR3 nucleotides: TGTGCCAGCAGCTTAGTTGTCACCAGACCCTACGAGCAGTACGTC.

This clone was observed a handful of times. The chain's CDR3 is CASSLGEAKTQYF. CDR3 sequence (DNA): TGTGCCAGCAGCCTGGGGGAGGCAAAGACCCAGTACTTC. V is TRBV6-6 and J is TRBJ2-5; a weak D match, TRBD2 (6 bases). This CDR3 comprises 13 residues. Germline-derived CDR1 and CDR2 are MNHNY and SVGAGI (reference sequence). The V end was cut by 6 bases, the J end by 6 bases, with 14 bases between.

The table lists this clone with a count of one. The chain carries TRBV6-6 and TRBJ2-5; D is perhaps TRBD1 or TRBD2 (5 bases each). The germline V and J ends were trimmed by 0 bases and 7 bases, with 15 bases remaining between them. This CDR3 has 15 residues. Germline CDR1 and CDR2: MNHNY and SVGAGI (reference sequence). CDR3 region: CASSYSRRGFGTQYF. As DNA, the CDR3 is TGTGCCAGCAGTTACTCGAGACGGGGCTTTGGGACCCAGTACTTC.

To note about this clone: At one end the junction does not follow the germline gene, possibly because of a read error. The CDR3 nucleotides are TGTGCCATCAGTCCGGGACTCTCCTACGAGCAGTACTTC. Its translation is CAISPGLSYEQYF. The chain couples TRBV6-5 to TRBJ2-7; maybe TRBD2 (6 bases). The CDR3 covers 13 residues. Germline-derived CDR1 and CDR2 are MNHEY and SVGAGI.

The gene calls are TRBV6-6 and TRBJ1-5; D gene ambiguous. V was trimmed by 5 bases and J by 5 bases, leaving 10 bases between them. This CDR3 is built from 13 residues. Germline CDR1 and CDR2: MNHNY and SVGAGI (reference sequence). The CDR3 DNA reads as TGTGCCAGCAGTCAACCTCTGGATCAGCCCCAGCATTTT. It encodes CASSQPLDQPQHF.

A few counts support this clone. The chain recombines TRBV27 with TRBJ1-6; D remains unclear. The CDR3 has 17 residues. The ends were cut back, 0 bases at V and 0 bases at J, with 9 bases in the middle. Germline-derived CDR1 and CDR2 are MNHEY and SMNVEV (reference sequence). The DNA for the CDR3 is TGTGCCAGCAGTTTATCCGCGACACCCTCCTATAATTCACCCCTCCACTTT. Encoded protein: CASSLSATPSYNSPLHF.